Included here is one T cell receptor beta chain sequence, with context. This specimen belongs to a study of blood T cells in healthy people across ages. PBMCs numbering at least 6 million were isolated per sample. Germline V gene lookup returns CDR1 SGHAT and CDR2 FQNNGV. This CDR3 is built from 15 residues. V was clipped by 1 base and J by 6 bases; unmatched bases: 6. With a J-beta primer mix and a sample-barcoded 5' primer, a second PCR ran roughly 6 to 11 cycles. Each cDNA molecule carried a tag from a template-switch adaptor that contained 12 random nucleotides. TCRdb re-analysed the 5' RACE reads in MiXCR, keeping a single row per CDR3 protein. Found here are some 1.7 million distinct CDR3 sequences, under 30% of them singletons; the top ten hold 7.7%.

The clonotype comes from a woman in her thirties in good health. V and J are TRBV11-2 and TRBJ2-1, with 7 bases that match TRBD2. Source material: blood. This CDR3 reads CASSLAGLTINEQFF. In nucleotides, the CDR3 is TGTGCCAGCAGCTTAGCGGGACTAACAATCAATGAGCAGTTCTTC.